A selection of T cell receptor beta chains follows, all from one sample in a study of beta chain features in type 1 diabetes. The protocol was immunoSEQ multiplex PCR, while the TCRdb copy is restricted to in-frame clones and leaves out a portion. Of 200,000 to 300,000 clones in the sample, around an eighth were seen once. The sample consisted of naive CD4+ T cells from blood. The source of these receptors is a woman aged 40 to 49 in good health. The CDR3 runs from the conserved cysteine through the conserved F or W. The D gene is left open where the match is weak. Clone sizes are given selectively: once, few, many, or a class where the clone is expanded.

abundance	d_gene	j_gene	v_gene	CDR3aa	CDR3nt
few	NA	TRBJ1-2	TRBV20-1	CSAWSRRGYTF	TGCAGTGCTTGGAGCCGACGGGGCTACACCTTC
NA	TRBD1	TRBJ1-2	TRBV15	CATSRQDRGYGYTF	TGTGCCACCAGCAGACAGGACAGGGGCTATGGCTACACCTTC
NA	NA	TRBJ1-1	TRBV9	CASSTGQRGEAFF	TGTGCCAGCAGCACAGGACAGAGAGGTGAAGCTTTCTTT
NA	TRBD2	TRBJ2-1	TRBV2	CASRLAGGRNEQFF	TGTGCCAGCAGACTAGCGGGGGGGCGGAATGAGCAGTTCTTC
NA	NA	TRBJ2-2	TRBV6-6	CASTGDYTGELFF	TGTGCCAGCACGGGGGACTACACCGGGGAGCTGTTTTTT
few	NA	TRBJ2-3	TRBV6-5	CASSSLRGYADTQYF	TGTGCCAGCAGCTCCCTCCGGGGGTATGCAGATACGCAGTATTTT
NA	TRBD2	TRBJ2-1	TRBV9	CASTKASGYNEQFF	TGTGCCAGCACCAAGGCTAGCGGTTACAATGAGCAGTTCTTC
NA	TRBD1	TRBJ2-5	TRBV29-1	CSGQQGAVETQYF	TGCAGCGGCCAACAGGGGGCGGTTGAGACCCAGTACTTC
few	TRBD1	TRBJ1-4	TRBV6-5	CASSFSGGQGLEKLFF	TGTGCCAGCAGTTTCTCCGGCGGACAGGGGTTGGAAAAACTGTTTTTT
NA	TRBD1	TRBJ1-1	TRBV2	CASSGTGANTEAFF	TGTGCCAGCAGCGGGACAGGGGCGAACACTGAAGCTTTCTTT
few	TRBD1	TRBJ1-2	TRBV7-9	CASSLAGQDLGYTF	TGTGCCAGCAGCTTAGCCGGACAGGACCTAGGCTACACCTTC
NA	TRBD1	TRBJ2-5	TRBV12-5	CASGPQRSRGLETQYF	TGTGCTAGTGGTCCCCAGCGGAGCAGGGGGCTGGAGACCCAGTACTTC
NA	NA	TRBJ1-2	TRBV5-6	CASSPRGGSYTF	TGTGCCAGCAGCCCCCGCGGGGGCAGCTACACCTTC
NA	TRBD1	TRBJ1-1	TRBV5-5	CASSAYRGQVAEAFF	TGTGCCAGCAGCGCATACAGGGGGCAGGTAGCTGAAGCTTTCTTT
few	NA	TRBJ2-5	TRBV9	CASSVSLAQTQYF	TGTGCCAGCAGCGTAAGCCTAGCGCAGACCCAGTACTTC
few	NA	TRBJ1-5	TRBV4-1	CASSQGWGDSNQPQHF	TGCGCCAGCAGCCAAGGTTGGGGAGATAGCAATCAGCCCCAGCATTTT
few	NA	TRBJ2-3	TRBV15	CATSRDGGSDTQYF	TGTGCCACCAGCAGAGACGGGGGATCAGATACGCAGTATTTT
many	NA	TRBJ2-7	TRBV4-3	CASSQARAREQYF	TGCGCCAGCAGCCAAGCCAGGGCACGAGAGCAGTACTTC
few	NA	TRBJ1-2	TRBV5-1	CASSPQDLTGYTF	TGCGCCAGCAGTCCACAGGACCTGACTGGCTACACCTTC
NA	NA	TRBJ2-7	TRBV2	CASSRQGGEQYF	TGTGCCAGCAGCAGACAGGGAGGCGAGCAGTACTTC